This passage covers 22 T cell receptor beta chains from one sample sequenced in a study of cytomegalovirus exposure and HLA in healthy donors. This PCR relied on a set of 60 Vbeta primers and 13 Jbeta primers. The table came from immunoSEQ multiplex PCR; TCRdb's copy has only in-frame clones and leaves some out. The sample lists about 190,000 clones, more than 75% occurring once. Sequences were obtained from PBMCs. Receptors originate from a man aged 25-40 years in good health and CMV-seronegative.

The rearrangement links TRBV5-5 to TRBJ1-5, with TRBD1 as a possible D gene (6 bases). With 0 bases removed from V and 6 bases from J, the gap between germline ends came to 13 bases. There are 15 residues in the CDR3. CDR1 and CDR2 (germline): SGHKS, YYEKEE (reference sequence). CDR3 amino acids: CASSLGPQGSQPQHF. Here the CDR3 DNA reads TGTGCCAGCAGCTTGGGTCCACAGGGAAGTCAGCCCCAGCATTTT. The full variable domain, completed using reference TRBV5-5 and TRBJ1-5, is DAGVTQSPTHLIKTRGQQVTLRCSPISGHKSVSWYQQVLGQGPQFIFQYYEKEERGRGNFPDRFSARQFPNYSSELNVNALLLGDSALYLCASSLGPQGSQPQHFGDGTRLSIL.

This chain links TRBV6-5 with TRBJ1-1; TRBD1 matches 8 bases. Germline V CDR1 and CDR2: MNHEY, SVGAGI. CDR3 length: 14 residues. Trimming removed 4 bases from V and 6 bases from J; junction bases left unmatched: 7. CDR3 sequence (DNA): TGTGCCAGCAGTTCCCCTCGGACAGGGTCTGAAGCTTTCTTT. It specifies CASSSPRTGSEAFF.

A remark on this clone: The junction departs from the called germline gene at one end, perhaps through a read error. The chain employs TRBV10-3 and TRBJ2-2, with unresolved D. The length of the CDR3 is 14 residues. Germline V gene data show CDR1 as ENHRY and CDR2 as SYGVKD. CDR3 region: CAISELVNTGELFF. For the CDR3, the DNA is TGTGCCATCAGCGAGTTAGTGAACACCGGGGAGCTGTTTTTT.

V usage is TRBV27 and J usage is TRBJ1-6; no firm D call. The CDR3 extends over 13 amino acids. CDR1 and CDR2 (germline): MNHEY, SMNVEV (reference sequence). V shed 5 bases and J shed 9 bases, with 11 bases lying between them. CDR3: CASSVSHTSPLHF. For the CDR3, the DNA is TGTGCCAGCAGTGTTAGCCATACTTCACCCCTCCACTTT.

The chain joins TRBV28 to TRBJ1-6; no clear D. Trimming shortened V by 7 bases and J by 8 bases, and 15 bases separated the two germline ends. CDR3 length: 14 residues. Germline CDR1 is MDHEN and CDR2 is SYDVKM. The CDR3 nucleotides read TGTGCCAGCAATGACTACATAAACGATTCACCCCTCCACTTT. It specifies CASNDYINDSPLHF. The full variable domain, with the rest looked up from reference TRBV28 and TRBJ1-6, is DVKVTQSSRYLVKRTGEKVFLECVQDMDHENMFWYRQDPGLGLRLIYFSYDVKMKEKGDIPEGYSVSREKKERFSLILESASTNQTSMYLCASNDYINDSPLHFGNGTRLTVT.

This rearrangement joins TRBV6-5 to TRBJ1-4; 7 nucleotides agree with TRBD1. Per the germline V gene, CDR1 is MNHEY and CDR2 is SVGAGI. J lost 15 bases, V lost 6 bases, and 7 bases had no gene match. CDR3 length equals 11 residues. The CDR3 DNA reads as TGTGCCAGCAGACAGGGGCCTAACATGTTTTTT. Residues: CASRQGPNMFF.

The chain couples TRBV11-1 to TRBJ1-1; no definite D call. Trimming stripped 2 bases from V and 0 bases from J, with 7 bases between. The CDR3 length is 14 residues. Germline CDR1 SGHAT, CDR2 FQDESV (reference sequence). CDR3 sequence (DNA): TGTGCCAGCAGCTTACACACACTGAACACTGAAGCTTTCTTT. It is translated as CASSLHTLNTEAFF. Filled out from reference TRBV11-1 and TRBJ1-1, the complete variable domain reads EAEVAQSPRYKITEKSQAVAFWCDPISGHATLYWYRQILGQGPELLVQFQDESVVDDSQLPKDRFSAERLKGVDSTLKIQPAELGDSAMYLCASSLHTLNTEAFFGQGTRLTVV.

The rearrangement links TRBV27 to TRBJ2-3; perhaps TRBD2 as D (5 bases). The CDR3 is made up of 14 amino acids. Per the germline V gene, CDR1 is MNHEY and CDR2 is SMNVEV (reference sequence). Trimming removed 7 bases from V and 4 bases from J, with 15 bases in between. The CDR3 nucleotides are TGTGCCAGCAAAGGAGGTCCGATGGCAGATACGCAGTATTTT. It is translated as CASKGGPMADTQYF.

The rearrangement uses TRBV5-1 and TRBJ2-1, with 7 nucleotides matching TRBD1. Per the germline V gene, CDR1 is SGHRS and CDR2 is YFSETQ. Unmatched junction bases numbered 20, after V lost 4 bases and J lost 7 bases. CDR3 length: 18 amino acids. CDR3 bases: TGCGCCAGCAGCCCCGAGTTAGGGGGCGTGCATTTGGGGAATGAGCAGTTCTTC. As protein: CASSPELGGVHLGNEQFF.

V and J are TRBV6-5 and TRBJ2-1; D might be TRBD2 (5 bases). The germline CDR1 and CDR2 sequences are MNHEY and SVGAGI. The CDR3 extends over 16 amino acids. Trimming stripped 0 bases from V and 7 bases from J, with 16 bases between. The CDR3 DNA reads TGTGCCAGCAGTTACTCCTCAATAAACAGACTAAATGAGCAGTTCTTC. Amino acids: CASSYSSINRLNEQFF.

V and J are TRBV2 and TRBJ1-5; 7 bases agree with TRBD1. Trimming cost V 2 bases and J 1 base; bases outside gene matches: 2. Germline CDR1 and CDR2: SNHLY and FYNNEI. This CDR3 spans 15 amino acids. The CDR3 region is CASSERGPSNQPQHF. In DNA form, the CDR3 reads TGTGCCAGCAGTGAAAGGGGGCCGAGCAATCAGCCCCAGCATTTT.

The V call is TRBV18, the J call TRBJ1-1, with 7 bases fitting TRBD1. Looked up from germline, CDR1 is KGHSH and CDR2 is LQKENI. The J segment lost 4 bases and the V segment lost 4 bases, leaving 6 bases of the junction unmatched. This CDR3 has 14 amino acids. CDR3 sequence (DNA): TGTGCCAGCTCACGGACCAGGGGGAGCACTGAAGCTTTCTTT. As protein: CASSRTRGSTEAFF.

The gene calls are TRBV2 and TRBJ2-7, with no clear D. The germline CDR1 and CDR2 sequences are SNHLY and FYNNEI. With 6 bases removed from V and 1 base from J, the gap between germline ends came to 4 bases. The CDR3 extends over 11 amino acids. The CDR3 DNA sequence: TGTGCCAGCAGGGCATCCTACGAGCAGTACTTC. Translated: CASRASYEQYF.

CDR3 sequence (DNA): TGTGCCAGCAGTAACCCCCGGACAGGGAAGACGCTAAGTGAAAAACTGTTTTTT. This encodes CASSNPRTGKTLSEKLFF. The chain is built from TRBV2 and TRBJ1-4; 8 nucleotides align to TRBD1. The CDR3 sequence is 18 residues long. Germline CDR1 and CDR2: SNHLY and FYNNEI. The junction had 18 bases not matched to a gene; V was cut back by 5 bases and J by 7 bases.

This clone has just a few counts. The rearrangement uses TRBV14 and TRBJ2-7; D perhaps matches TRBD2 (6 bases). V was clipped by 5 bases and J by 0 bases, with 26 bases between them. Per germline, CDR1 SGHDN and CDR2 FVKESK. This CDR3 spans 19 amino acids. CDR3 in amino acids: CASSASRIVGRPYSYEQYF. CDR3 in DNA: TGTGCCAGCAGCGCAAGTCGGATTGTGGGGAGGCCGTACTCCTACGAGCAGTACTTC.

This chain links TRBV7-9 with TRBJ2-2; weak D call: TRBD2 (6 bases). There are 14 residues in the CDR3. Deletions cut 5 bases from V and 6 bases from J, with 13 bases between. The germline gives CDR1 SEHNR, CDR2 FQNEAQ (reference sequence). The CDR3 DNA sequence: TGTGCCAGCAGCCCAGCGCGGGGTCCCGGGGAGCTGTTTTTT. This gives the protein CASSPARGPGELFF. Based on the CDR3 plus reference TRBV7-9 and TRBJ2-2, the full variable domain is DTGVSQNPRHKITKRGQNVTFRCDPISEHNRLYWYRQTLGQGPEFLTYFQNEAQLEKSRLLSDRFSAERPKGSFSTLEIQRTEQGDSAMYLCASSPARGPGELFFGEGSRLTVL.

The genes are TRBV10-3 and TRBJ1-2; no definite D call. Trimming shortened V by 2 bases and J by 3 bases, and 7 bases separated the two germline ends. This CDR3 is built from 13 residues. The germline V gene encodes CDR1 ENHRY and CDR2 SYGVKD. The CDR3 protein is CAISEDEDYGYTF. The CDR3 DNA sequence: TGTGCCATCAGTGAGGATGAGGACTATGGCTACACCTTC.

The chain uses TRBV7-2 and TRBJ2-3; D uncertain. This CDR3 spans 12 amino acids. From germline, CDR1 is SGHTA and CDR2 FQGNSA. V lost 0 bases to trimming and J lost 5 bases, with 3 bases between them. The CDR3 here is CASSLALDTQYF. CDR3 DNA sequence: TGTGCCAGCAGCTTAGCTCTAGATACGCAGTATTTT.

The chain carries TRBV27 and TRBJ2-1, with D tentatively TRBD1 (5 bases). The CDR3 has 14 residues. V was pared by 4 bases and J by 3 bases, with 10 bases between. The V gene's germline CDR1 is MNHEY and CDR2 SMNVEV (reference sequence). The CDR3 loop reads CASSWGGGYNEQFF. The CDR3 bases are TGTGCCAGCAGTTGGGGCGGCGGCTACAATGAGCAGTTCTTC.

This CDR3 reads CASSAPGQGANSPLHF. CDR3 sequence (DNA): TGTGCCAGCAGTGCACCGGGACAGGGGGCGAACTCACCCCTCCACTTT. This sequence joins TRBV28 and TRBJ1-6; 12 nucleotides agree with TRBD1. Germline trimming cut 5 bases from V and 10 bases from J; bases unmatched to any gene: 9. The CDR3 is made up of 16 amino acids. Per germline, CDR1 MDHEN and CDR2 SYDVKM.

This rearrangement joins TRBV19 to TRBJ2-1; 16 nucleotides align to TRBD2. CDR1 and CDR2 (germline): LNHDA, SQIVND (reference sequence). The J segment lost 2 bases and the V segment lost 7 bases, leaving 8 bases of the junction unmatched. CDR3 length: 18 amino acids. CDR3 protein: CASTVGLAGGPTYNEQFF. CDR3 bases: TGTGCCAGTACTGTGGGACTAGCGGGAGGGCCGACCTACAATGAGCAGTTCTTC.

J is TRBJ1-5 and V is TRBV5-1; tentative D call: TRBD1 (5 bases). The CDR3 runs to 13 residues. The V and J ends lost 4 bases and 2 bases respectively, with 7 bases between them. Germline assignment: CDR1 SGHRS and CDR2 YFSETQ. Here the CDR3 DNA reads TGCGCCAGCAGCCCGGGGGGCAATCAGCCCCAGCATTTT. Translated: CASSPGGNQPQHF.